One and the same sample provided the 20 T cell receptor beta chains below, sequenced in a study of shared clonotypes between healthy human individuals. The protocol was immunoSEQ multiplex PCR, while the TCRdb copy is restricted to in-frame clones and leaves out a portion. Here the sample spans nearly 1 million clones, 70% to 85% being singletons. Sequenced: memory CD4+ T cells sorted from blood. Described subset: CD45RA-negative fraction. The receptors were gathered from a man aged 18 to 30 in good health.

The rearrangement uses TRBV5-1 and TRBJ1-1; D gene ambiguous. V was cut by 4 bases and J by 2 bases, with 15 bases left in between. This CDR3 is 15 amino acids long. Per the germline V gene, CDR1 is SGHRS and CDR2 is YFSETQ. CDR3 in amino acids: CASSTTPGPNTEAFF. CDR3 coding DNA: TGCGCCAGCAGCACCACACCGGGTCCTAACACTGAAGCTTTCTTT.

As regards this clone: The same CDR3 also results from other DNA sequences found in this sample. DNA of the CDR3: TGCGCCAGCAGCTTGGAGCCACTCTATGGCTACACCTTC. It encodes CASSLEPLYGYTF. The chain links TRBV5-1 to TRBJ1-2; D ambiguous. Germline CDR1 is SGHRS and CDR2 is YFSETQ. The ends were cut back, 0 bases at V and 4 bases at J, with 7 bases in the middle. The CDR3 extends over 13 amino acids.

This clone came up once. The CDR3 reads CASSLAPGPGNTIYF. The CDR3 DNA is TGTGCCAGCAGCTTAGCGCCGGGGCCAGGAAACACCATATATTTT. This sequence joins TRBV7-2 and TRBJ1-3; D is perhaps TRBD1 (5 bases). Per the germline V gene, CDR1 is SGHTA and CDR2 is FQGNSA. Between the trimmed V and J ends, which lost 0 bases and 4 bases, there was a span of 10 bases. This CDR3 has 15 residues.

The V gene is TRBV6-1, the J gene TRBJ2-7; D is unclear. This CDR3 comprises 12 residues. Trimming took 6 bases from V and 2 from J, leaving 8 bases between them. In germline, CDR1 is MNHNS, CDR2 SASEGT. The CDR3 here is CASRHKAYEQYF. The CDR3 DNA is TGTGCCAGCAGGCATAAGGCCTACGAGCAGTACTTC.

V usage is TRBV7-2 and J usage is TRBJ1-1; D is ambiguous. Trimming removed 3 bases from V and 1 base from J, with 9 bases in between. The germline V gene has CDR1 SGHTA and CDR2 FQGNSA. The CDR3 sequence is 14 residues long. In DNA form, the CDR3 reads TGTGCCAGCAGCTTTGGGCCAACGAACACTGAAGCTTTCTTT. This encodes CASSFGPTNTEAFF.

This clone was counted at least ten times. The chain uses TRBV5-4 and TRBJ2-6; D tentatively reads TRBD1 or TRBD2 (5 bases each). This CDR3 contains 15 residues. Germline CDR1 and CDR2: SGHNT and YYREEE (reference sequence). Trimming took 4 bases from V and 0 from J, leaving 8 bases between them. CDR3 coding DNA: TGTGCCAGCAGCCGGGGCCACTCTGGGGCCAACGTCCTGACTTTC. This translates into CASSRGHSGANVLTF.

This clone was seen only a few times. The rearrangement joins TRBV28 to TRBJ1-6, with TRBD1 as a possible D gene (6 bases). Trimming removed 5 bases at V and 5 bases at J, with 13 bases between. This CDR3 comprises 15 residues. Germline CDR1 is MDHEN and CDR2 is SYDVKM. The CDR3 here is CASSSPGTHNSPLHF. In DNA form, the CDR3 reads TGTGCCAGCAGTAGCCCCGGGACACATAATTCACCCCTCCACTTT.

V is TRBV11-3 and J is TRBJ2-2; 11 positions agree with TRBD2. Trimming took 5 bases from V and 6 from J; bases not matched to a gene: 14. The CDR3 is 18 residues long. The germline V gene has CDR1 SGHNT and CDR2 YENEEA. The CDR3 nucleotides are TGTGCCAGCAGCCACCCCGTTACTAGCGGGAGAGTGGCCGGGGAGCTGTTTTTT. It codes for CASSHPVTSGRVAGELFF.

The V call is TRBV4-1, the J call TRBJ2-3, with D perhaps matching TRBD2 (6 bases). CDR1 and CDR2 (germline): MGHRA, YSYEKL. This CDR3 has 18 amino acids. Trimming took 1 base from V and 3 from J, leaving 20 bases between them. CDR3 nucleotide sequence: TGCGCCAGCAGCCAAGCGCCACGGGGCGGGGCTAAAACAGATACGCAGTATTTT. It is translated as CASSQAPRGGAKTDTQYF.

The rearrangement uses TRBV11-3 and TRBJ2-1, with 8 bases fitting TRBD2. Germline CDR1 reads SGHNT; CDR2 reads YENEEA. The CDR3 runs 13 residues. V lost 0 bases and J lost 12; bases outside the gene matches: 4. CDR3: CASSLESGGGQFF. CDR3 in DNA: TGTGCCAGCAGCTTAGAGAGCGGGGGTGGGCAGTTCTTC.

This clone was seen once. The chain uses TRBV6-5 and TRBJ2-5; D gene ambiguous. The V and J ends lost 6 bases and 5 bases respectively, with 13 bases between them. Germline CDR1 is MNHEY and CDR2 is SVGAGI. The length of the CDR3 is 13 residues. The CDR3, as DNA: TGTGCCAGCAGGCCGGGTAACTTGGAGACCCAGTACTTC. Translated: CASRPGNLETQYF.

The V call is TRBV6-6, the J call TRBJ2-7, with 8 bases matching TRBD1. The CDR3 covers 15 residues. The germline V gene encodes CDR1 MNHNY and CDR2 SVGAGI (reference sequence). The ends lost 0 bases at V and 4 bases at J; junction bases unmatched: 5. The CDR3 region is CASSYSTQGAYEQYF. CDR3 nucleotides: TGTGCCAGCAGTTACTCGACTCAGGGGGCGTACGAGCAGTACTTC.

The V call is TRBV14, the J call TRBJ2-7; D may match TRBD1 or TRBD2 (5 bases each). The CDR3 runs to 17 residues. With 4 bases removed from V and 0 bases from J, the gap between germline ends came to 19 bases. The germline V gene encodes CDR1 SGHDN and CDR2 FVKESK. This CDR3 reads CASSPVPLGPRSYEQYF. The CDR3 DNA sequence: TGTGCCAGCAGCCCCGTTCCCCTGGGACCCCGCTCCTACGAGCAGTACTTC.

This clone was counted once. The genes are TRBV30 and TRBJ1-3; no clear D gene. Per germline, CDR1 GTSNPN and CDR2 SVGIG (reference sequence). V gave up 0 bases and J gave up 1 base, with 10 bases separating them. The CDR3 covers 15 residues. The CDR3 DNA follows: TGTGCCTGGAGTGTAGGCGGGAGATCTGGAAACACCATATATTTT. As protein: CAWSVGGRSGNTIYF.

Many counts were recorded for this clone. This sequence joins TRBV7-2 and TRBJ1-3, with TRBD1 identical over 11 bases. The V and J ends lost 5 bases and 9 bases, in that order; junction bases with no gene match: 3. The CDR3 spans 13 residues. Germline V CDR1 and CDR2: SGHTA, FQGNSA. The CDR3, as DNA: TGTGCCAGCAGCCCGGGACAGGGGGGCACCATATATTTT. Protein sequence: CASSPGQGGTIYF.

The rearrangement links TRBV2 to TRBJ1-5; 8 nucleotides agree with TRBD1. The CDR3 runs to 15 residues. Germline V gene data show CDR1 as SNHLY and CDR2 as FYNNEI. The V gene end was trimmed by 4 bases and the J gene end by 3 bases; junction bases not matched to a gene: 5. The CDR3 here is CASSGGQGPNQPQHF. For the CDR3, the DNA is TGTGCCAGCAGTGGCGGACAGGGCCCCAATCAGCCCCAGCATTTT.

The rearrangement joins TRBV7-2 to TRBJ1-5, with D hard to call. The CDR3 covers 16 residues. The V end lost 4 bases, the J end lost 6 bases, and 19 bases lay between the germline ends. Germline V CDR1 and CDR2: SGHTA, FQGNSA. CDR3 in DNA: TGTGCCAGCAGCTCCAACGGCGGGGTCGGGAGTCAGCCCCAGCATTTT. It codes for CASSSNGGVGSQPQHF.

The CDR3 here is CASLSGAYEQYF. The DNA for the CDR3 is TGTGCCAGTCTTTCGGGCGCCTACGAGCAGTACTTC. The V gene is TRBV6-5, the J gene TRBJ2-7, with D uncertain. Deletions cut 9 bases from V and 2 bases from J, with 11 bases between. The CDR3 is made up of 12 amino acids. Germline CDR1 MNHEY, CDR2 SVGAGI.

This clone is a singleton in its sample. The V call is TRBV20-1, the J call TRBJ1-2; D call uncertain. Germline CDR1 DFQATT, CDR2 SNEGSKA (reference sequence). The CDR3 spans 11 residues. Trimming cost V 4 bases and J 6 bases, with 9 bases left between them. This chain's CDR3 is CSAKVSDGYTF. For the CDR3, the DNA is TGCAGTGCTAAGGTTTCCGATGGCTACACCTTC.

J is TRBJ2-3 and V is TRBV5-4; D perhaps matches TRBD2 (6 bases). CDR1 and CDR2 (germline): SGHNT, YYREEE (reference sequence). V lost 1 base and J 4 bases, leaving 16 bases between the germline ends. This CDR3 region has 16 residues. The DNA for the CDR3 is TGTGCCAGCAGCTTGCGCAAGCCCGCGGGGCCAGATACGCAGTATTTT. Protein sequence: CASSLRKPAGPDTQYF.